Described below is a single T cell receptor beta chain sequence and its context. The CDR3 contains 17 residues. V lost 0 bases to trimming and J lost 8 bases, with 22 bases between them. Germline loops: CDR1 PRHDT, CDR2 FYEKMQ (reference sequence). The assay was immunoSEQ multiplex PCR, and TCRdb's table has in-frame clones only and misses some. The table records some 39,000 clones, about 93% of them present only once. This entry belongs to a study of T cell changes during pregnancy in multiple sclerosis. The chain has TRBV13 and TRBJ1-2; D uncertain. Sequenced here: CD4+ T cells from peripheral blood mononuclear cells, sampled in the third trimester of pregnancy. This TCR was recovered from a female donor in good health, enrolled as a control in a pregnancy study. CDR3 sequence (DNA): TGTGCCAGCAGCTTAGGGGTAGGTGGCCGACTCGGCGGGGGCTACACCTTC. Translation gives CASSLGVGGRLGGGYTF.